The 6 T cell receptor beta chains below were found in one sample sequenced in a study of breast tumors, draining lymph nodes, adjacent tissues. TCRdb called the multiplex PCR reads again in MiXCR, with one record for every CDR3 protein. The data hold 150,000 to 200,000 distinct CDR3 sequences, with about 34% observed a single time. The lymph nodes were axillary draining lymph nodes from breast cancer patients. The sequenced sample was axillary lymph node tissue. These receptors came from a female donor with breast cancer. Some clones in this sample may be carry-over from other donors' samples.

Turning to this clonotype: Mismatch with germline at one junction end may stem from a read error. This chain links TRBV29-1 with TRBJ2-1; TRBD1 matches 10 bases. The germline V gene has CDR1 SQVTM and CDR2 ANQGSEA. This CDR3 has 12 amino acids. The CDR3 sequence: CSVVGTGVELVF. The CDR3 region has the DNA TGCAGCGTTGTTGGGACAGGGGTCGAGCTGGTCTTC.

V is TRBV5-1 and J is TRBJ1-6; 12 positions agree with TRBD1. This CDR3 has 16 amino acids. The junction had 8 bases not matched to a gene; V was cut back by 4 bases and J by 9 bases. Germline V gives CDR1 SGHRS, CDR2 YFSETQ. The CDR3 DNA reads TGCGCCAGCAGCATCTCCGGGACAGGGGGCGGTTCACCCCTCCACTTT. Amino acids: CASSISGTGGGSPLHF.

Comment on this clonotype: Germline and junction disagree at one end, which may indicate a read error. This chain uses TRBV9 with TRBJ1-6, with 9 bases identical to TRBD1. The germline V gene encodes CDR1 SGDLS and CDR2 YYNGEE. The length of the CDR3 is 15 residues. The CDR3 region is CASSAGTGNGSPLRF. The CDR3 bases are TGTGCCAGCAGCGCCGGGACAGGGAACGGTTCACCCCTCCGCTTC.

This clonotype was detected ten times or more. This rearrangement joins TRBV5-1 to TRBJ1-2; tentatively, D is TRBD1 (5 bases). This CDR3 is 13 amino acids long. Germline V gene data show CDR1 as SGHRS and CDR2 as YFSETQ. Trimming cost V 0 bases and J 4 bases, with 7 bases left between them. CDR3 DNA: TGCGCCAGCAGCTTGGTAACAGGCTATGGCTACACCTTC. Its translation: CASSLVTGYGYTF.

This clonotype was observed many times. V and J are TRBV7-2 and TRBJ2-1; D tentatively fits TRBD1 or TRBD2 (5 bases each). The germline CDR1 and CDR2 sequences are SGHTA and FQGNSA. The CDR3 consists of 14 residues. Trimming pared 5 bases from V and 4 bases from J, leaving 12 bases between. CDR3 coding DNA: TGTGCCAGCAGCCGAGGGACGGAGTACAATGAGCAGTTCTTC. It encodes CASSRGTEYNEQFF.

V and J are TRBV15 and TRBJ2-3; possibly TRBD2 for D (6 bases). Germline-derived CDR1 and CDR2 are LNHNV and YYDKDF (reference sequence). The CDR3 contains 15 residues. The V end was cut by 3 bases, the J end by 1 base, with 11 bases between. The CDR3 DNA follows: TGTGCCACCAGCAGGATTAGCGGTGGCACAGATACGCAGTATTTT. It encodes CATSRISGGTDTQYF.